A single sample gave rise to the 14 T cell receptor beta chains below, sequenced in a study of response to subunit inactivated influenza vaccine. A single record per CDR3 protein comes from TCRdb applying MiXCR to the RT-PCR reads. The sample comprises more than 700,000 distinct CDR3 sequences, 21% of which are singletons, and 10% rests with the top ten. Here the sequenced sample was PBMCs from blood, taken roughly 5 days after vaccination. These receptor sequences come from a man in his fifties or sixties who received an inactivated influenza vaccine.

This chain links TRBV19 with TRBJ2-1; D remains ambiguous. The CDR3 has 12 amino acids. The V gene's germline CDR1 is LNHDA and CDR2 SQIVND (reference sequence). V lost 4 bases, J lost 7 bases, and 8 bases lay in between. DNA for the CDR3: TGTGCCAGTAGTAGTCGGTGGAATGAGCAGTTCTTC. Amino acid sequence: CASSSRWNEQFF.

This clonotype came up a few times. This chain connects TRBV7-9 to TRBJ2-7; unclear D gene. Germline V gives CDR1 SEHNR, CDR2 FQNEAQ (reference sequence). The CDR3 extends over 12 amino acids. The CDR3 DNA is TGTGCAACGACACCCAACTCCTACGAGCAGTACTTC. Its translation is CATTPNSYEQYF.

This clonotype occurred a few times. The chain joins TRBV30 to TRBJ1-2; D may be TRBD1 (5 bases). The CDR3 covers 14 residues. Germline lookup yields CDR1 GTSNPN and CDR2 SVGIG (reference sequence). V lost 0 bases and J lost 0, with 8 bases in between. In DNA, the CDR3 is TGTGCCTGGAGTGTAGAGACAGCTAACTATGGCTACACCTTC. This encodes CAWSVETANYGYTF.

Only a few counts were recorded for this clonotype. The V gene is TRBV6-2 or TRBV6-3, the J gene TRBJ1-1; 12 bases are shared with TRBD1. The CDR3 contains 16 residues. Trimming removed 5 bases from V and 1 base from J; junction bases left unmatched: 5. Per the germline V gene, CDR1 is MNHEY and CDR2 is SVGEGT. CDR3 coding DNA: TGTGCCAGCAGTGACCGGGACAGGGGGCCGAACACTGAAGCTTTCTTT. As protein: CASSDRDRGPNTEAFF.

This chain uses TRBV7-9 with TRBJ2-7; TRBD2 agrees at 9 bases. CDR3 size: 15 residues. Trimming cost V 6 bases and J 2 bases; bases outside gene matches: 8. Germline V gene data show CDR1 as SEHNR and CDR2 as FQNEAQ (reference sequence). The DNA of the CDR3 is TGTGCCAGCAGTTTGGGCGGGGGGGCGGCCTACGAGCAGTACTTC. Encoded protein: CASSLGGGAAYEQYF.

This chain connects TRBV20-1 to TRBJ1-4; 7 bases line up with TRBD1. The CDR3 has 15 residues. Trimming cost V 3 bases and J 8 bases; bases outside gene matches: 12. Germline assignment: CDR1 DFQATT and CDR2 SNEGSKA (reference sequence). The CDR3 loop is CSASSLKGAQEKLFF. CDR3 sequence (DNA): TGCAGTGCTAGTTCATTAAAGGGGGCGCAGGAAAAACTGTTTTTT.

CDR3 sequence: CASDGGPRLAGSYNEQFF. The CDR3 bases are TGTGCCAGCGACGGGGGGCCTAGACTAGCGGGGTCCTACAATGAGCAGTTCTTC. The chain couples TRBV6-2 or TRBV6-3 to TRBJ2-1; 11 nucleotides line up with TRBD2. This CDR3 is 18 amino acids long. Germline lookup yields CDR1 MNHEY and CDR2 SVGEGT. The V and J ends lost 8 bases and 1 base, in that order; junction bases with no gene match: 13.

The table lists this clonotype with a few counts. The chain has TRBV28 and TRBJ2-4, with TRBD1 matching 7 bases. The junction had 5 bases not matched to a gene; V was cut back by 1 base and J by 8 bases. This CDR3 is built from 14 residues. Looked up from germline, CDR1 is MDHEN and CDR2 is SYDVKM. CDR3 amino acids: CASSLSGQRDIQYF. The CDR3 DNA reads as TGTGCCAGCAGTTTATCGGGACAGAGGGACATTCAGTACTTC.

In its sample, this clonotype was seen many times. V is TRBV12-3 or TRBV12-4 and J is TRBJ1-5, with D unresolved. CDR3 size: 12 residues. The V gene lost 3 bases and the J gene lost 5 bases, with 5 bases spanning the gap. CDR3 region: CASSFGDQPQHF. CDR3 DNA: TGTGCCAGCAGTTTTGGTGATCAGCCCCAGCATTTT.

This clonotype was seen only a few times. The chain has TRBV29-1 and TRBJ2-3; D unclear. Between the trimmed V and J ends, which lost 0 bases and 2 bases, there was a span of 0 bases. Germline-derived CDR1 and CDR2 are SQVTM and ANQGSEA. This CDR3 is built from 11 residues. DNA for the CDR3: TGCAGCGTTGAAGACACAGATACGCAGTATTTT. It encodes CSVEDTDTQYF.

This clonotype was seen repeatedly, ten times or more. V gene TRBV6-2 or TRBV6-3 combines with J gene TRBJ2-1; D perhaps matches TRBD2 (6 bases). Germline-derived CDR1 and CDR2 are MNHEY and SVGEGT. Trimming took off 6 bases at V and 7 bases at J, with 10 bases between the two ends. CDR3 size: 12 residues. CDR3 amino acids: CASSQTSNEQFF. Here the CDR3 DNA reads TGTGCCAGCAGCCAGACTAGTAATGAGCAGTTCTTC.

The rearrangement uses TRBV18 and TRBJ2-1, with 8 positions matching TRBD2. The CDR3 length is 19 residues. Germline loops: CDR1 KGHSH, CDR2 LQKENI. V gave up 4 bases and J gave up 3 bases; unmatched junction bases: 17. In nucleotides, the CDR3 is TGTGCCAGCTCACGGAAACAAGCGGTGGCGGGGGGCATCTACAATGAGCAGTTCTTC. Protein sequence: CASSRKQAVAGGIYNEQFF.

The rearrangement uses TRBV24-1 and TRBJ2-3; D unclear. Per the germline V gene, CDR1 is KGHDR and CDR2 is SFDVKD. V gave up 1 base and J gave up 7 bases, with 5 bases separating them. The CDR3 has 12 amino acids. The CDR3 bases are TGTGCCACCAGTGATTTCTTTAATACGCAGTATTTT. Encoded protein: CATSDFFNTQYF.

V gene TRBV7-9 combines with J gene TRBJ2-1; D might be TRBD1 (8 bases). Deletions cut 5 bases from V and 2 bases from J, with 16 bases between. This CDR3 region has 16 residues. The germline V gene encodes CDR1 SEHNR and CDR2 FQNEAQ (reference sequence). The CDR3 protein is CASSPGGGGPYNEQFF. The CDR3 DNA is TGTGCCAGCAGCCCAGGGGGCGGGGGCCCCTACAATGAGCAGTTCTTC.